Below are 29 T cell receptor beta chains sequenced from a single sample in a study of blood T cell repertoires in COVID-19. Here immunoSEQ multiplex PCR was the method, and the copy in TCRdb shows in-frame clones only, minus some. The table has some 670,000 clones, 70% to 90% seen once; the top ten hold about 0.24%. Sequencing input: peripheral blood. These TCRs come from a woman younger than 30 with acute or convalescent COVID-19.

The genes are TRBV20-1 and TRBJ2-3, with D possibly matching TRBD1 (5 bases). V shed 3 bases and J shed 5 bases, with 6 bases lying between them. The CDR3 contains 11 residues. Germline CDR1 is DFQATT and CDR2 is SNEGSKA (reference sequence). The CDR3 region is CSARGLDTQYF. The CDR3 region has the DNA TGCAGTGCTAGGGGGCTAGATACGCAGTATTTT.

The chain links TRBV9 to TRBJ1-3, with 7 bases lining up with TRBD1. V shed 4 bases and J 0 bases; nucleotides not matched to a gene: 4. In germline, CDR1 is SGDLS, CDR2 YYNGEE. This CDR3 region has 15 residues. The CDR3 loop is CASSPGQTSGNTIYF. The CDR3 DNA reads as TGTGCCAGCAGCCCGGGACAGACCTCTGGAAACACCATATATTTT.

The chain combines TRBV23-1 with TRBJ2-5; a possible D gene is TRBD2 (6 bases). TRBV23-1 is classed as an ORF, of uncertain function. V was trimmed by 2 bases and J by 1 base, leaving 20 bases between them. This CDR3 contains 18 residues. CDR3 bases: TGCGCCAGCAGTCAACGGCGGGGCACCCTATTTTTCCAAGAGACCCAGTACTTC. Translating it yields CASSQRRGTLFFQETQYF.

The V gene is TRBV12-3 or TRBV12-4, the J gene TRBJ1-2; D is uncertain. The CDR3 is 12 residues long. Between the trimmed V and J ends, which lost 1 base and 7 bases, there was a span of 7 bases. The CDR3 DNA reads as TGTGCCAGCAGTTTAGAAGGGAGTGGCTACACCTTC. It codes for CASSLEGSGYTF.

The rearrangement links TRBV3-1 (or the pseudogene TRBV3-2) to TRBJ1-6; a possible D gene is TRBD1 (5 bases). Germline CDR1 and CDR2: LGHDT and YNNKEL (reference sequence). The CDR3 has 16 residues. Trimming pared 1 base from V and 8 bases from J, leaving 15 bases between. The CDR3 DNA follows: TGTGCCAGCAGCCAAGCCGAGGAGGGGCCGTATTCACCCCTCCACTTT. This sequence encodes CASSQAEEGPYSPLHF.

This rearrangement joins TRBV12-5 to TRBJ2-4; 9 bases are a match to TRBD1. The CDR3 has 14 residues. Trimming at V came to 4 bases and at J to 4 bases, leaving 2 bases not matched to a gene. Per germline, CDR1 LGHNT and CDR2 FRNRAP. In nucleotides, the CDR3 is TGTGCTAGTGGTTCCGACAGGGGGAAAAACATTCAGTACTTC. This encodes CASGSDRGKNIQYF.

Only one count was recorded for this clone. The CDR3, as DNA: TGTGCCAGCAGTGGCGGGGGGCCCTTTGAGCCCCAGCATTTT. Protein: CASSGGGPFEPQHF. The chain couples TRBV27 to TRBJ1-5; perhaps TRBD1 as D (6 bases). CDR1 and CDR2 from the germline V gene are MNHEY and SMNVEV (reference sequence). Trimming pared 5 bases from V and 8 bases from J, leaving 16 bases between. This CDR3 spans 14 amino acids.

This chain uses TRBV5-1 with TRBJ1-5, with D unresolved. Trimming shortened V by 6 bases and J by 6 bases, and 4 bases separated the two germline ends. The CDR3 length is 10 residues. In germline, CDR1 is SGHRS, CDR2 YFSETQ. The CDR3 DNA is TGCGCCAGCATAGTTCAGCCCCAGCATTTT. Its translation: CASIVQPQHF. The full variable domain, with the rest looked up from reference TRBV5-1 and TRBJ1-5, is KAGVTQTPRYLIKTRGQQVTLSCSPISGHRSVSWYQQTPGQGLQFLFEYFSETQRNKGNFPGRFSGRQFSNSRSEMNVSTLELGDSALYLCASIVQPQHFGDGTRLSIL.

V is TRBV10-3 and J is TRBJ1-1; unclear D gene. The germline V gene encodes CDR1 ENHRY and CDR2 SYGVKD. The CDR3 is 13 residues long. V lost 2 bases and J lost 0, with 4 bases in between. The CDR3 DNA reads as TGTGCCATCAGTGAGGTCTTGAACACTGAAGCTTTCTTT. It translates to CAISEVLNTEAFF.

The V gene is TRBV6-5, the J gene TRBJ1-1; D may be TRBD1 (5 bases). CDR3 length equals 13 residues. V lost 5 bases and J 0 bases, leaving 7 bases between the germline ends. Germline V lookup: CDR1 MNHEY, CDR2 SVGAGI. This chain's CDR3 is CASSQQVNTEAFF. For the CDR3, the DNA is TGTGCCAGCAGTCAACAGGTGAACACTGAAGCTTTCTTT.

The chain joins TRBV7-2 to TRBJ2-3; 8 nucleotides match TRBD2. The germline V gene encodes CDR1 SGHTA and CDR2 FQGNSA. This CDR3 is built from 16 residues. The ends lost 5 bases at V and 1 base at J; junction bases unmatched: 8. The CDR3, as DNA: TGTGCCAGCAGCCACCGCGGGAGGCAAGGCACAGATACGCAGTATTTT. It translates to CASSHRGRQGTDTQYF.

The CDR3 loop reads CASRQVGRGNGFSPLHF. The CDR3 region has the DNA TGTGCCAGCAGACAGGTCGGCAGGGGGAACGGATTTTCACCCCTCCACTTT. This chain uses TRBV7-9 with TRBJ1-6; 7 positions match TRBD1. Losses at the gene ends were 6 bases for V and 9 bases for J; bases not matched to a gene: 17. CDR1 is SEHNR and CDR2 is FQNEAQ in the germline V gene (reference sequence). The CDR3 length is 17 residues. Full variable domain (outside the CDR3, taken from reference TRBV7-9 and TRBJ1-6): DTGVSQNPRHKITKRGQNVTFRCDPISEHNRLYWYRQTLGQGPEFLTYFQNEAQLEKSRLLSDRFSAERPKGSFSTLEIQRTEQGDSAMYLCASRQVGRGNGFSPLHFGNGTRLTVT.

The chain has TRBV6-5 and TRBJ2-2; TRBD1 agrees at 8 bases. Per germline, CDR1 MNHEY and CDR2 SVGAGI. The CDR3 has 15 residues. The V gene end was trimmed by 6 bases and the J gene end by 4 bases; junction bases not matched to a gene: 7. CDR3 residues: CASRGGQEFTGELFF. Written as DNA, the CDR3 is TGTGCCAGCAGGGGGGGACAGGAGTTCACCGGGGAGCTGTTTTTT.

This clone was counted a few times. This chain connects TRBV9 to TRBJ1-1; 8 nucleotides match TRBD1. The CDR3 spans 15 residues. CDR1 SGDLS and CDR2 YYNGEE come from the germline V gene. V was pared by 4 bases and J by 0 bases, with 5 bases of the junction left unmatched. The CDR3 sequence is CASSTRQGLNTEAFF. CDR3 in DNA: TGTGCCAGCAGCACGAGACAGGGGTTGAACACTGAAGCTTTCTTT.

The V gene is TRBV24-1, the J gene TRBJ2-3; TRBD2 matches 13 bases. CDR1 and CDR2 from the germline V gene are KGHDR and SFDVKD. Germline trimming cut 2 bases from V and 4 bases from J; bases unmatched to any gene: 5. There are 17 residues in the CDR3. The CDR3 protein is CATSDWGTSGASDTQYF. The CDR3 DNA reads as TGTGCCACCAGTGATTGGGGGACTAGCGGGGCCTCAGATACGCAGTATTTT.

V usage is TRBV9 and J usage is TRBJ1-3; TRBD1 is a possible D gene (5 bases). V was clipped by 2 bases and J by 0 bases, with 15 bases between them. The CDR3 has 17 amino acids. Looked up from germline, CDR1 is SGDLS and CDR2 is YYNGEE. In nucleotides, the CDR3 is TGTGCCAGCAGCGTTAACAGGCGGTGGAACTCTGGAAACACCATATATTTT. Protein sequence: CASSVNRRWNSGNTIYF.

The CDR3 region has the DNA TGTGCCAGCAGTGAAGCCTCGGGACAGCCTAACTATGGCTACACCTTC. Amino acids: CASSEASGQPNYGYTF. This rearrangement joins TRBV2 to TRBJ1-2; 7 bases are a match to TRBD1. Germline assignment: CDR1 SNHLY and CDR2 FYNNEI. V gave up 0 bases and J gave up 0 bases; unmatched junction bases: 4. This CDR3 comprises 16 residues.

The chain has TRBV11-2 and TRBJ2-5; the D is unclear. CDR1 is SGHAT, CDR2 FQNNGV, per germline. There are 11 residues in the CDR3. The V and J ends lost 5 bases and 5 bases respectively, with 6 bases between them. The CDR3 spells CASSPQETQYF. The CDR3 DNA reads as TGTGCCAGCAGCCCTCAGGAGACCCAGTACTTC. Full variable domain (missing parts from reference TRBV11-2 and TRBJ2-5): EAGVAQSPRYKIIEKRQSVAFWCNPISGHATLYWYQQILGQGPKLLIQFQNNGVVDDSQLPKDRFSAERLKGVDSTLKIQPAKLEDSAVYLCASSPQETQYFGPGTRLLVL.

This clone has only one observation. This chain connects TRBV6-6 to TRBJ1-1; a weak D match, TRBD1 (5 bases). Germline loops: CDR1 MNHNY, CDR2 SVGAGI (reference sequence). Trimming took off 6 bases at V and 6 bases at J, with 17 bases between the two ends. The CDR3 is 14 residues long. The CDR3 sequence: CASSPGSWGAEAFF. The CDR3 DNA follows: TGTGCCAGCAGCCCGGGGTCTTGGGGGGCTGAAGCTTTCTTT.

The chain couples TRBV7-9 to TRBJ1-1, with 8 nucleotides matching TRBD1. The J segment lost 5 bases and the V segment lost 5 bases, leaving 4 bases of the junction unmatched. The germline V gene encodes CDR1 SEHNR and CDR2 FQNEAQ (reference sequence). This CDR3 is built from 13 residues. The chain's CDR3 is CASSPRGQTEAFF. CDR3 DNA sequence: TGTGCCAGCAGCCCCAGGGGGCAGACTGAAGCTTTCTTT. Full variable domain (rest looked up from reference TRBV7-9 and TRBJ1-1): DTGVSQNPRHKITKRGQNVTFRCDPISEHNRLYWYRQTLGQGPEFLTYFQNEAQLEKSRLLSDRFSAERPKGSFSTLEIQRTEQGDSAMYLCASSPRGQTEAFFGQGTRLTVV.

V usage is TRBV6-6 and J usage is TRBJ1-4, with 8 bases lining up with TRBD1. Germline CDR1 MNHNY, CDR2 SVGAGI (reference sequence). The CDR3 runs to 15 residues. The V gene end was trimmed by 6 bases and the J gene end by 3 bases; junction bases not matched to a gene: 6. The CDR3 DNA reads TGTGCCAGCAGCCATGAACAGGGGGCTAATGAAAAACTGTTTTTT. Amino acids: CASSHEQGANEKLFF.

This chain links TRBV27 with TRBJ1-5; D remains unclear. The CDR3 runs to 18 residues. CDR1 MNHEY and CDR2 SMNVEV come from the germline V gene (reference sequence). The V and J ends lost 5 bases and 4 bases respectively, with 24 bases between them. This CDR3 reads CASSPRRAAQTNNQPQHF. The CDR3 DNA reads TGTGCCAGCAGTCCACGGAGGGCAGCCCAGACTAATAATCAGCCCCAGCATTTT.

J is TRBJ2-6 and V is TRBV5-1; 7 nucleotides align to TRBD2. From germline, CDR1 is SGHRS and CDR2 YFSETQ. The CDR3 is made up of 18 amino acids. The V and J ends lost 4 bases and 1 base, in that order; junction bases with no gene match: 11. The CDR3 sequence: CASSPRLERGSGANVLTF. The DNA for the CDR3 is TGCGCCAGCAGCCCACGACTAGAGCGGGGTTCTGGGGCCAACGTCCTGACTTTC. The entire variable domain, with the rest obtained from reference TRBV5-1 and TRBJ2-6, is as follows: KAGVTQTPRYLIKTRGQQVTLSCSPISGHRSVSWYQQTPGQGLQFLFEYFSETQRNKGNFPGRFSGRQFSNSRSEMNVSTLELGDSALYLCASSPRLERGSGANVLTFGAGSRLTVL.

This clone was counted only a few times. The chain combines TRBV3-1 (or the pseudogene TRBV3-2) with TRBJ1-1; 7 bases are a match to TRBD1. Germline V gives CDR1 LGHDT, CDR2 YNNKEL (reference sequence). The CDR3 spans 16 residues. V gave up 2 bases and J gave up 11 bases; unmatched junction bases: 17. CDR3 protein: CASSQRGRVVRGDAFF. The CDR3 coding sequence is TGTGCCAGCAGCCAAAGGGGGCGAGTTGTCAGGGGGGATGCTTTCTTT.

In nucleotides, the CDR3 is TGTGCCAGCAGTTACTTGGTAGGGGGTATGCAGCCCCAGCATTTT. It translates to CASSYLVGGMQPQHF. The chain carries TRBV6-2 or TRBV6-3 and TRBJ1-5, with a tentative D call TRBD1 (6 bases). The CDR3 is 15 residues long. Trimming shortened V by 1 base and J by 7 bases, and 14 bases separated the two germline ends. Germline CDR1 and CDR2: MNHEY and SVGEGT.

The table lists this clone with a count of one. The chain joins TRBV5-1 to TRBJ2-1; 9 bases match TRBD2. Trimming took 4 bases from V and 6 from J; bases not matched to a gene: 11. CDR1 SGHRS and CDR2 YFSETQ come from the germline V gene. The CDR3 totals 16 residues. Here the CDR3 DNA reads TGCGCCAGCAGCCCCCGGGGGGGACTAGCAGGCAATGAGCAGTTCTTC. It translates to CASSPRGGLAGNEQFF.

The chain links TRBV6-5 to TRBJ1-2; 7 positions agree with TRBD1. Germline CDR1 MNHEY, CDR2 SVGAGI. With 4 bases clipped from V and 3 bases from J, the junction kept 2 bases outside the gene matches. The CDR3 contains 13 residues. The CDR3 nucleotides are TGTGCCAGCAGTTTGACAGGGCACTATGGCTACACCTTC. Its translation is CASSLTGHYGYTF.

J is TRBJ1-2 and V is TRBV27, with a weak D call TRBD1 (6 bases). In germline, CDR1 is MNHEY, CDR2 SMNVEV (reference sequence). V lost 4 bases and J lost 3, with 9 bases in between. The CDR3 has 13 amino acids. The CDR3 loop is CASSYRVYYGYTF. The CDR3 DNA follows: TGTGCCAGCAGTTACAGGGTTTACTATGGCTACACCTTC.

This clone was seen only once. This rearrangement joins TRBV28 to TRBJ1-1; D gene ambiguous. V lost 2 bases, J lost 1 base, and 14 bases lay in between. This CDR3 has 16 residues. The germline V gene has CDR1 MDHEN and CDR2 SYDVKM. This chain's CDR3 is CASSLRPYGENTEAFF. CDR3 nucleotide sequence: TGTGCCAGCAGTTTAAGGCCGTACGGGGAGAACACTGAAGCTTTCTTT.